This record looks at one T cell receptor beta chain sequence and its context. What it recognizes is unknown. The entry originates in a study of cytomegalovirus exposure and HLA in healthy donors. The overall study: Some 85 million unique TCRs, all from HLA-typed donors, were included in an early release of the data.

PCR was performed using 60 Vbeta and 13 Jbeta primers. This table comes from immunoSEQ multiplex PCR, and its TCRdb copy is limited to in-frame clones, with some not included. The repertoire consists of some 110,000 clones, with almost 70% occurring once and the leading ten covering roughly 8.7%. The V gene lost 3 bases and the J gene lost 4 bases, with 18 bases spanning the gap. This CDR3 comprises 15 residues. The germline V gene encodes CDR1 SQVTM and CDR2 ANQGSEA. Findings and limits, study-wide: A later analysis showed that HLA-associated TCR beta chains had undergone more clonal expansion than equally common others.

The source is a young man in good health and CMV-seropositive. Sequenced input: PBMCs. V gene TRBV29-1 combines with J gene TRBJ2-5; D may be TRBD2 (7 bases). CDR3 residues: CSVDRSSGRGETQYF. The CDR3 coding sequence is TGCAGCGTTGATCGGTCTAGCGGCAGGGGAGAGACCCAGTACTTC.